The 21 T cell receptor beta chains listed next were all sequenced from one sample in a study of blood T cell repertoires in COVID-19. Some clones are missing from TCRdb's copy, which holds only in-frame ones; the method was immunoSEQ multiplex PCR. The sample records about 290,000 clones, 85% being singletons. What was sequenced was peripheral blood. The receptors derive from a woman in her forties or fifties with active or convalescent COVID-19.

This chain connects TRBV7-9 to TRBJ2-1; 12 positions agree with TRBD2. With V trimmed by 2 bases and J by 0 bases, 5 bases remained unmatched. From germline, CDR1 is SEHNR and CDR2 FQNEAQ (reference sequence). This CDR3 comprises 18 residues. In DNA form, the CDR3 reads TGTGCCAGCAGCTTATTCGGACTAGCGGGGAGCTCCTACAATGAGCAGTTCTTC. This sequence encodes CASSLFGLAGSSYNEQFF. Complete variable domain (other parts from reference TRBV7-9 and TRBJ2-1): DTGVSQNPRHKITKRGQNVTFRCDPISEHNRLYWYRQTLGQGPEFLTYFQNEAQLEKSRLLSDRFSAERPKGSFSTLEIQRTEQGDSAMYLCASSLFGLAGSSYNEQFFGPGTRLTVL.

The chain has TRBV10-2 and TRBJ2-5; 9 bases map to TRBD2. Trimming cost V 6 bases and J 2 bases; bases outside gene matches: 25. Germline V gene data show CDR1 as WSHSY and CDR2 as SAAADI. This CDR3 region has 21 residues. The CDR3 DNA follows: TGCGCCAGCAGACCGCACCTTCCGGCTAGCGGGAAGTTCGTAATACAAGAGACCCAGTACTTC. It encodes CASRPHLPASGKFVIQETQYF.

The chain has TRBV28 and TRBJ1-1; 7 bases match TRBD1. The CDR3 extends over 15 amino acids. Germline-derived CDR1 and CDR2 are MDHEN and SYDVKM. Trimming at V came to 5 bases and at J to 3 bases, leaving 9 bases not matched to a gene. CDR3 DNA sequence: TGTGCCAGCAGTCCCAGGGGGGCGAGGGACACTGAAGCTTTCTTT. It specifies CASSPRGARDTEAFF.

Points on this clone: Other nucleotide sequences from this sample produce the same CDR3. The chain carries TRBV5-1 and TRBJ2-1, with TRBD2 identical over 13 bases. V lost 3 bases and J lost 2; bases outside the gene matches: 2. Germline V CDR1 and CDR2: SGHRS, YFSETQ. The CDR3 runs to 16 residues. CDR3: CASSSGTSGTYNEQFF. CDR3 nucleotides: TGCGCCAGCAGCTCGGGGACTAGCGGGACCTACAATGAGCAGTTCTTC.

This clone was seen only once. The V and J genes are TRBV7-9 and TRBJ2-1, with 15 bases matching TRBD2. CDR1 SEHNR and CDR2 FQNEAQ come from the germline V gene (reference sequence). V gave up 6 bases and J gave up 2 bases; unmatched junction bases: 11. This CDR3 comprises 19 residues. The CDR3 DNA reads as TGTGCCAGCAGTTCTCCCGGGACTAGCGGGAGGTGGGCCTACAATGAGCAGTTCTTC. It translates to CASSSPGTSGRWAYNEQFF.

The chain combines TRBV5-1 with TRBJ2-2; D gene uncertain. In germline, CDR1 is SGHRS, CDR2 YFSETQ. The CDR3 has 13 residues. The V and J ends lost 0 bases and 7 bases respectively, with 7 bases between them. CDR3 coding DNA: TGCGCCAGCAGCTTGGGTACTGGCGGGGAGCTGTTTTTT. Amino acids: CASSLGTGGELFF.

Notes on this clone: Germline is not matched at one junction end, which may reflect a read error. V and J are TRBV15 and TRBJ2-3; tentatively, D is TRBD2 (5 bases). CDR1 is LNHNV, CDR2 YYDKDF, per germline (reference sequence). CDR3 length: 17 amino acids. For the CDR3, the DNA is TGTGCCACCAGCAGAGATCCGGGGTATGGGCTCACAGTTACGCAGTATTTT. Amino acids: CATSRDPGYGLTVTQYF.

The rearrangement joins TRBV28 to TRBJ2-1; TRBD1 aligns across 7 bases. Germline V gene lookup returns CDR1 MDHEN and CDR2 SYDVKM. J was trimmed by 3 bases and V by 7 bases; bases with no gene match: 3. The CDR3 sequence is 13 residues long. As DNA, the CDR3 is TGTGCCAGCAAGGGGGCGGGCTACAATGAGCAGTTCTTC. This gives the protein CASKGAGYNEQFF.

V gene TRBV15 combines with J gene TRBJ1-1; 8 nucleotides align to TRBD1. Germline CDR1 reads LNHNV; CDR2 reads YYDKDF (reference sequence). There are 15 residues in the CDR3. V lost 0 bases to trimming and J lost 0 bases; unmatched junction nucleotides: 0. CDR3 sequence: CATSRDRGLNTEAFF. The DNA for the CDR3 is TGTGCCACCAGCAGAGACAGGGGGCTGAACACTGAAGCTTTCTTT.

This clone occurred a few times. The J gene is TRBJ2-5, the V gene TRBV11-2; 9 bases agree with TRBD2. Germline V lookup: CDR1 SGHAT, CDR2 FQNNGV. The V and J ends lost 5 bases and 4 bases, in that order; junction bases with no gene match: 8. The CDR3 length is 15 residues. CDR3 nucleotide sequence: TGTGCCAGCAGCGGGAGATGGGGACTAGCAGAGACCCAGTACTTC. Its protein product is CASSGRWGLAETQYF.

This clone was detected a few times. V gene TRBV5-1 combines with J gene TRBJ2-7; the D is unclear. Germline CDR1 reads SGHRS; CDR2 reads YFSETQ. The CDR3 has 13 residues. V was clipped by 2 bases and J by 2 bases, with 8 bases between them. The CDR3 DNA is TGCGCCAGCAGCTTTAGTAGTGCCTACGAGCAGTACTTC. It codes for CASSFSSAYEQYF. The full variable domain, rest sourced from reference TRBV5-1 and TRBJ2-7, is KAGVTQTPRYLIKTRGQQVTLSCSPISGHRSVSWYQQTPGQGLQFLFEYFSETQRNKGNFPGRFSGRQFSNSRSEMNVSTLELGDSALYLCASSFSSAYEQYFGPGTRLTVT.

In its sample, this clone was seen a few times. This chain connects TRBV6-4 to TRBJ1-2, with TRBD1 as a possible D gene (6 bases). V was trimmed by 0 bases and J by 3 bases, leaving 17 bases between them. CDR3 length: 17 residues. The germline V gene has CDR1 MRHNA and CDR2 SNTAGT. The CDR3 sequence: CASSDSPRQGPYYGYTF. The CDR3, as DNA: TGTGCCAGCAGTGACTCACCCCGGCAGGGGCCATACTATGGCTACACCTTC.

The V gene is TRBV28, the J gene TRBJ2-2, with TRBD1 matching over 8 bases. V was pared by 5 bases and J by 4 bases, with 12 bases of the junction left unmatched. The CDR3 has 17 amino acids. Germline V gene lookup returns CDR1 MDHEN and CDR2 SYDVKM. CDR3 sequence reads: CASSHIGQGTVTGELFF. In nucleotides, the CDR3 is TGTGCCAGCAGTCATATCGGACAGGGAACAGTCACCGGGGAGCTGTTTTTT. Based on the CDR3 plus reference TRBV28 and TRBJ2-2, the full variable domain is DVKVTQSSRYLVKRTGEKVFLECVQDMDHENMFWYRQDPGLGLRLIYFSYDVKMKEKGDIPEGYSVSREKKERFSLILESASTNQTSMYLCASSHIGQGTVTGELFFGEGSRLTVL.

The rearrangement links TRBV7-9 to TRBJ2-7; D possibly corresponds to TRBD1 (6 bases). With 5 bases removed from V and 5 bases from J, the gap between germline ends came to 19 bases. Germline CDR1 SEHNR, CDR2 FQNEAQ (reference sequence). This CDR3 contains 15 residues. Here the CDR3 reads CASSPATGSKNEQYF. The CDR3 region has the DNA TGTGCCAGCAGCCCGGCGACAGGTAGTAAGAACGAGCAGTACTTC.

The chain carries TRBV7-6 and TRBJ1-2, with TRBD1 matching 8 bases. The CDR3 contains 19 residues. Germline values: CDR1 SGHVS, CDR2 FNYEAQ. The V segment lost 5 bases and the J segment 8 bases; nucleotides outside the gene matches: 25. The CDR3, as DNA: TGTGCCAGCAGCCCCCGCATCGGACAGGGTGATCTTGGTTACTCGGGCTACACCTTC. It specifies CASSPRIGQGDLGYSGYTF.

The rearrangement links TRBV15 to TRBJ2-4; D not certain. The length of the CDR3 is 15 residues. Trimming left V 0 bases short and J 4 bases short, with 10 bases between. Per germline, CDR1 LNHNV and CDR2 YYDKDF (reference sequence). The CDR3 protein is CATSRDAAAKNIQYF. The CDR3, as DNA: TGTGCCACCAGCAGAGATGCGGCCGCTAAAAACATTCAGTACTTC.

This clone was picked up one time. Germline and junction disagree at one end, which may indicate a read error. This chain connects TRBV10-3 to TRBJ1-1; no clear D. The germline CDR1 and CDR2 sequences are ENHRY and SYGVKD. The CDR3 is made up of 13 amino acids. The CDR3 region is CAIRESGNTEAFF. The CDR3 bases are TGTGCCATCAGGGAGTCCGGGAACACTGAAGCTTTCTTT.

The gene calls are TRBV19 and TRBJ2-3; weak D call: TRBD1 (6 bases). This CDR3 is 15 amino acids long. V was clipped by 7 bases and J by 1 base, with 15 bases between them. Germline loops: CDR1 LNHDA, CDR2 SQIVND (reference sequence). This CDR3 is CASNQGRVGTDTQYF. The CDR3 coding sequence is TGTGCCAGTAACCAGGGGCGGGTTGGCACAGATACGCAGTATTTT.

The chain combines TRBV11-3 with TRBJ2-2, with TRBD1 matching 9 bases. This CDR3 is 14 amino acids long. CDR1 is SGHNT, CDR2 YENEEA, per germline. The V gene end was trimmed by 8 bases and the J gene end by 4 bases; junction bases not matched to a gene: 5. CDR3 nucleotides: TGTGCCAGCGGGGGACAGGGATCCACCGGGGAGCTGTTTTTT. Protein product: CASGGQGSTGELFF.

The chain is built from TRBV5-1 and TRBJ2-1, with 13 bases aligning to TRBD2. The CDR3 consists of 17 residues. V shed 3 bases and J 6 bases; nucleotides not matched to a gene: 9. Germline lookup yields CDR1 SGHRS and CDR2 YFSETQ. The CDR3 protein is CASSSRTSGRPRNEQFF. In nucleotides, the CDR3 is TGCGCCAGCAGCTCCCGGACTAGCGGGAGACCTCGCAATGAGCAGTTCTTC.

The V call is TRBV29-1, the J call TRBJ1-3; 7 positions agree with TRBD1. CDR1 is SQVTM and CDR2 is ANQGSEA in the germline V gene. The CDR3 covers 13 residues. The V and J ends lost 4 bases and 4 bases, in that order; junction bases with no gene match: 4. The DNA for the CDR3 is TGCAGCGTTGCTAGGGGGCCCGGAAACACCATATATTTT. It yields the protein CSVARGPGNTIYF.